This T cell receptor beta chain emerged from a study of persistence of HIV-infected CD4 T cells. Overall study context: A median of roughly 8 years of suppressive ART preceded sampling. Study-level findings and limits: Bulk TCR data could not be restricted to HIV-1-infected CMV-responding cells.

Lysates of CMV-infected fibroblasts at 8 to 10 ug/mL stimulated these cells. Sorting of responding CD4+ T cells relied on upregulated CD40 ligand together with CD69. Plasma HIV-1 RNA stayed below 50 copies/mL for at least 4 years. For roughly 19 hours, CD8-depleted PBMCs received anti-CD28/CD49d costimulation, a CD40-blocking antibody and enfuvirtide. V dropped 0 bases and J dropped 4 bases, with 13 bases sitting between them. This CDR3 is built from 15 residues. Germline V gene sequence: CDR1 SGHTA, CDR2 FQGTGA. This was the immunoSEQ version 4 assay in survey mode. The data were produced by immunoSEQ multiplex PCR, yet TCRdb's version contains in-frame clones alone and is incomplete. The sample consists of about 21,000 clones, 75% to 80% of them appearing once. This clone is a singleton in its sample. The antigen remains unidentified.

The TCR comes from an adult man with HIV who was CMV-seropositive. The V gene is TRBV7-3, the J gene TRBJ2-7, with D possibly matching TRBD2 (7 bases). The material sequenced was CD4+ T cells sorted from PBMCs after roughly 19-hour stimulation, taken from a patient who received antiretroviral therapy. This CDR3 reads CASSLTGGPQYEQYF. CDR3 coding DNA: TGTGCCAGCAGCTTAACGGGGGGGCCTCAATACGAGCAGTACTTC.